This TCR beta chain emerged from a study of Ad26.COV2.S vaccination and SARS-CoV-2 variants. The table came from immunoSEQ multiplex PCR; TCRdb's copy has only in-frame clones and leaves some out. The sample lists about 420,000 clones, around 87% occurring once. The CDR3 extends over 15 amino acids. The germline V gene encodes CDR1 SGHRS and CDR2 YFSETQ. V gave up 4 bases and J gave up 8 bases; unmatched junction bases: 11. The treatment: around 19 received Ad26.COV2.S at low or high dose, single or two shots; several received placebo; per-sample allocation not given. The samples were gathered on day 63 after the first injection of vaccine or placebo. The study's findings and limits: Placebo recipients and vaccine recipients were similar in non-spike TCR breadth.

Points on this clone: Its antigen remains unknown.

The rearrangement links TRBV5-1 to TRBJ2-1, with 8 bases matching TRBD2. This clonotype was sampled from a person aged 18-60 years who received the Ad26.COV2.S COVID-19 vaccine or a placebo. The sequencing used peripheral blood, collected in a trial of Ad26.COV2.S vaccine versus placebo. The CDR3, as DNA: TGCGCCAGCAGCCGAACCCCGGGACTAGTCGATGAGCAGTTCTTC. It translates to CASSRTPGLVDEQFF.